This is a list of T cell receptor beta chains from one sample in a study of neoadjuvant anti-PD-1 for oral cavity cancer. Sequenced by immunoSEQ multiplex PCR; TCRdb stores in-frame clones only, minus some. The sample shows about 6,700 clones, 70% to 80% of them seen only once. The sequencing here drew on PBMCs, taken before nivolumab (anti-PD-1) treatment. These receptors originate from a person between 40 and 85 years old with oral cavity squamous cell carcinoma. Both conserved end residues are part of each CDR3. A D gene is named only where the DNA matches it firmly. Clone size appears in some rows only: once, few, many, or a class for an expanded clone.

clone size,J gene,D gene,V gene,CDR3 DNA,CDR3 protein
-,TRBJ1-6,-,TRBV7-2,TGTGCCAGCAGCTTAGTAATAGGGATGGATTCACCCCTCCACTTT,CASSLVIGMDSPLHF
few,TRBJ1-4,-,TRBV7-9,TGTGCCAGCAGCTACCTAATTGAAAAACTGTTTTTT,CASSYLIEKLFF
-,TRBJ2-5,TRBD1,TRBV27,TGTGCCAGCAGTCCGGACAGGGGGAGGGAGACCCAGTACTTC,CASSPDRGRETQYF
few,TRBJ2-1,TRBD2,TRBV4-1,TGCGCCAGCAGCCAAGGGGGGGAGGGGTACAATGAGCAGTTCTTC,CASSQGGEGYNEQFF
-,TRBJ1-4,-,TRBV7-9,TGTGCCAGCAGCTTAGCTAGGTTCGCAACTAATGAAAAACTGTTTTTT,CASSLARFATNEKLFF
-,TRBJ2-7,TRBD1,TRBV7-2,TGTGCCAGCAGCAGGGACAGGAGCTCCTACGAGCAGTACTTC,CASSRDRSSYEQYF
few,TRBJ2-2,-,TRBV7-3,TGTGCCAGCAGCAGGGGACCAAACACCGGGGAGCTGTTTTTT,CASSRGPNTGELFF
-,TRBJ2-2,-,TRBV15,TGTGCCACCAAGGACCCGCGTTCGAACACCGGGGAGCTGTTTTTT,CATKDPRSNTGELFF
-,TRBJ1-6,-,TRBV7-2,TGTGCCAGCAGCTTATGGGGGGGGGCGAACGATTCACCCCTCCACTTT,CASSLWGGANDSPLHF
-,TRBJ2-7,TRBD1,TRBV7-9,TGTGCCAGCAGCCAGGGGACAGGTTTCTCCTACGAGCAGTACTTC,CASSQGTGFSYEQYF
-,TRBJ1-4,TRBD1,TRBV7-2,TGTGCCAGCAGACCGGGACAGGGTGGTGAAAAACTGTTTTTT,CASRPGQGGEKLFF
few,TRBJ2-2,TRBD1,TRBV7-2,TGTGCCAGCAGCTTAGGGGGCCGGACAGGGCTCACCGGGGAGCTGTTTTTT,CASSLGGRTGLTGELFF
few,TRBJ2-7,-,TRBV27,TGTGCCAGCAGTTTATCTTCTGGGGATTACTCCTACGAGCAGTACTTC,CASSLSSGDYSYEQYF
-,TRBJ2-4,TRBD2,TRBV6-1,TGTGCCAGCAGTGATGTGAGACTAGCATGGAACATTCAGTACTTC,CASSDVRLAWNIQYF
-,TRBJ2-3,TRBD1,TRBV5-1,TGCGCCAGCAGCTCGTTCGGGACAGGGGTGGATACGCAGTATTTT,CASSSFGTGVDTQYF
once,TRBJ2-7,TRBD2,TRBV5-1,TGCGCCAGCAGCAGACAACCCGGGACTAGGAACTCCTACGAGCAGTACTTC,CASSRQPGTRNSYEQYF
once,TRBJ1-3,TRBD1,TRBV11-2,TGTGCCAGCAGCTACCTCAGGGGGCGGTCTGGAAACACCATATATTTT,CASSYLRGRSGNTIYF
-,TRBJ1-5,TRBD1,TRBV18,TGTGCCAGCTCACCATCAGGAGGGGGCGAGCCCCAGCATTTT,CASSPSGGGEPQHF
-,TRBJ1-5,TRBD1,TRBV27,TGTGCCAGCAGTTTTTACAGGGGTGAGAGTCAGCCCCAGCATTTT,CASSFYRGESQPQHF
-,TRBJ2-1,-,TRBV4-3,TGCGCCAGCAGCCAAGATCTAAGCGGGCAGCCCTACAATGAGCAGTTCTTC,CASSQDLSGQPYNEQFF
-,TRBJ2-5,-,TRBV15,TGTGCCACCAGCAGAATCTTGGCAGATAGGGAGACCCAGTACTTC,CATSRILADRETQYF